The 9 T cell receptor beta chains given below trace back to one sample, sequenced in a study of cytomegalovirus exposure and HLA in healthy donors. The PCR was carried out with 60 Vbeta primers and 13 Jbeta primers. The method was immunoSEQ multiplex PCR; TCRdb's version includes in-frame clones alone and lacks a portion of them. Of 150,000 to 200,000 clones in the sample, more than 75% are singletons; the top ten hold 1.5% to 2%. Specimen: PBMCs. The source of these receptors is a woman aged 18-29 years in good health and CMV-seronegative.

Turning to this clone: In the same sample, other DNA sequences code for this CDR3. The V call is TRBV19, the J call TRBJ1-1, with D possibly being TRBD1 (6 bases). CDR1 and CDR2 from the germline V gene are LNHDA and SQIVND (reference sequence). This CDR3 spans 13 amino acids. Between the trimmed V and J ends, which lost 2 bases and 5 bases, there was a span of 9 bases. CDR3 DNA sequence: TGTGCCAGTAGTATAACAGGGCGGACTGAAGCTTTCTTT. The encoded protein is CASSITGRTEAFF.

The chain couples TRBV7-6 to TRBJ2-7, with 8 bases matching TRBD2. Per germline, CDR1 SGHVS and CDR2 FNYEAQ. The CDR3 totals 16 residues. The V gene end was trimmed by 1 base and the J gene end by 4 bases; junction bases not matched to a gene: 9. Here the CDR3 DNA reads TGTGCCAGCAGCTTAGGAGGGAGCGGGAGTTCTTACGAGCAGTACTTC. Translated, it gives CASSLGGSGSSYEQYF.

This sequence joins TRBV21-1 and TRBJ2-5; TRBD1 is the table's D call, not checked against the DNA. TRBV21-1 corresponds to a pseudogene. This CDR3 comprises 14 residues. CDR3 in DNA: TGTGCCAGCAGCAAAAGCAGGGACCAAGAGACCCAGTACTTC. Translating it yields CASSKSRDQETQYF.

CDR3 region: CASSLKGGGGLNTEAFF. CDR3 DNA: TGTGCCAGCAGTTTAAAGGGAGGTGGGGGATTGAACACTGAAGCTTTCTTT. The chain uses TRBV27 and TRBJ1-1, with D possibly matching TRBD1 (5 bases). The CDR3 has 17 residues. The V and J ends lost 2 bases and 0 bases respectively, with 16 bases between them. The germline V gene has CDR1 MNHEY and CDR2 SMNVEV (reference sequence).

This chain joins TRBV28 and TRBJ2-6; 8 bases align to TRBD2. The V and J ends lost 4 bases and 1 base, in that order; junction bases with no gene match: 12. The germline V gene encodes CDR1 MDHEN and CDR2 SYDVKM. The CDR3 consists of 19 residues. The CDR3 loop reads CASSSPRGGTSSGANVLTF. For the CDR3, the DNA is TGTGCCAGCAGTTCACCCCGGGGGGGGACATCTTCTGGGGCCAACGTCCTGACTTTC.

This clone turned up a few times. The rearrangement uses TRBV5-1 and TRBJ2-3; D is uncertain. The CDR3 contains 12 residues. V was cut by 1 base and J by 5 bases, with 5 bases left in between. Germline values: CDR1 SGHRS, CDR2 YFSETQ. Here the CDR3 reads CASSLNQDTQYF. The CDR3 DNA reads TGCGCCAGCAGCTTGAATCAAGATACGCAGTATTTT. Full variable domain (rest looked up from reference TRBV5-1 and TRBJ2-3): KAGVTQTPRYLIKTRGQQVTLSCSPISGHRSVSWYQQTPGQGLQFLFEYFSETQRNKGNFPGRFSGRQFSNSRSEMNVSTLELGDSALYLCASSLNQDTQYFGPGTRLTVL.

A few counts support this clone. The rearrangement links TRBV2 to TRBJ1-2; D is possibly TRBD1 (5 bases). Germline V gives CDR1 SNHLY, CDR2 FYNNEI. The CDR3 runs 13 residues. Trimming pared 5 bases from V and 6 bases from J, leaving 13 bases between. The CDR3 loop reads CASSSFAGDGYTF. The CDR3 DNA sequence: TGTGCCAGCAGTTCCTTTGCGGGGGATGGCTACACCTTC.

On this clone: At one end the junction does not follow the germline gene, possibly because of a read error. The rearrangement links TRBV7-9 to TRBJ1-2; 10 bases align to TRBD1. CDR3 length: 14 residues. CDR1 and CDR2 (germline): SEHNR, FQNEAQ (reference sequence). The CDR3 bases are TGTGCCAGCAGCCCGACACGACAGGGGGCCTTCCTTTTCTTC. It translates to CASSPTRQGAFLFF.

The rearrangement joins TRBV7-2 to TRBJ2-1; 9 bases align to TRBD1. The CDR3 extends over 15 amino acids. V lost 5 bases and J lost 8; bases outside the gene matches: 10. Germline CDR1 is SGHTA and CDR2 is FQGNSA. This CDR3 reads CASSLGTGLMDEQFF. The DNA of the CDR3 is TGTGCCAGCAGCCTCGGGACAGGGTTAATGGATGAGCAGTTCTTC.